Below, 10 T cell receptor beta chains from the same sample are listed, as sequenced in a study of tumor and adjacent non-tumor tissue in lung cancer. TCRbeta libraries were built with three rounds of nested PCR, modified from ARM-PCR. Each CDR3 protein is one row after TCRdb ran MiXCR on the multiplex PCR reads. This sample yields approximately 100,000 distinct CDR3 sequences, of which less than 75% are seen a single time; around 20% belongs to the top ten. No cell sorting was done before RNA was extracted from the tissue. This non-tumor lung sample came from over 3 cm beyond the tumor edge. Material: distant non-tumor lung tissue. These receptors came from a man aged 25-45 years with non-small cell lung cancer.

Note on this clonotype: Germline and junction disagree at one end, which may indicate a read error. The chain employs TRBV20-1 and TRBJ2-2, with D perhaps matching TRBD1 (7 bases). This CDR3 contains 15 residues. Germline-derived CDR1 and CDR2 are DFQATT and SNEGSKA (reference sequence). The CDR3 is CSTAKQGSNTGELFF. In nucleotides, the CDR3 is TGCAGTACTGCCAAACAGGGGTCGAACACGGGGGAGTTGTTTTTT.

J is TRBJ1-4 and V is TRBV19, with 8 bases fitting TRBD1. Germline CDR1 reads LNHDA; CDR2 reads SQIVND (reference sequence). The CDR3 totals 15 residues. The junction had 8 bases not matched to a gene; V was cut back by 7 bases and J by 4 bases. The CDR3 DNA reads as TGTGCCAGTATGAGCCAGGGGGCGGGTAATGAAAAACTGTTTTTT. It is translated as CASMSQGAGNEKLFF. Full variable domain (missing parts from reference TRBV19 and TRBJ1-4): DGGITQSPKYLFRKEGQNVTLSCEQNLNHDAMYWYRQDPGQGLRLIYYSQIVNDFQKGDIAEGYSVSREKKESFPLTVTSAQKNPTAFYLCASMSQGAGNEKLFFGSGTQLSVL.

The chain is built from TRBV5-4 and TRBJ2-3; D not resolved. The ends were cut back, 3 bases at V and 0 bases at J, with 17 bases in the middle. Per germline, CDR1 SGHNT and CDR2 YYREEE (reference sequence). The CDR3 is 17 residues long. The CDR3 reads CASSSPRTPSSTDTQYF. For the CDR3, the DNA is TGTGCCAGCAGCTCCCCAAGGACCCCTAGTAGCACAGATACGCAGTATTTT.

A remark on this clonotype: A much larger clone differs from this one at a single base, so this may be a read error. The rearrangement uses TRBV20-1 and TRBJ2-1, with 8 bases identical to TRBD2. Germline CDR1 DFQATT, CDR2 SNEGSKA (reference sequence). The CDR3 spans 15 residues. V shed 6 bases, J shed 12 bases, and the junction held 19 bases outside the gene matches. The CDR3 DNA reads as TGCAGTGCGAGGAAGGGACTAGTGGGGGGTCTGGGGCAGTTCTTC. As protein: CSARKGLVGGLGQFF.

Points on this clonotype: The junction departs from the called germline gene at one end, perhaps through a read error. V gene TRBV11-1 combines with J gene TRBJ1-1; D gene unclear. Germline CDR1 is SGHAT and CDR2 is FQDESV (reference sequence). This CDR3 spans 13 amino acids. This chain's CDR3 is CASSGERNTKAFF. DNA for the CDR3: TGTGCCAGCAGCGGAGAGAGGAACACTAAAGCTTTCTTT.

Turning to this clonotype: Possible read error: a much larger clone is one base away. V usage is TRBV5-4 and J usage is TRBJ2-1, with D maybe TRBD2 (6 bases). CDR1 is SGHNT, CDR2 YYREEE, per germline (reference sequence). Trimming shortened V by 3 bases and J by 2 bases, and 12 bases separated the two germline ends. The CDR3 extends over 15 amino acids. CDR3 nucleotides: TGTGCCAGCAGCTGGAGGGAAGGGCCCTACAATGAGCAGTTCTTC. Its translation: CASSWREGPYNEQFF.

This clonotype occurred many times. DNA for the CDR3: TGTGCCAGCAGCCCTGGGACAGGCCCCTATCAGCCCCAGCATTTT. Protein product: CASSPGTGPYQPQHF. The chain has TRBV4-2 and TRBJ1-5; 8 bases fit TRBD1. V lost 4 bases and J lost 5; bases outside the gene matches: 7. CDR1 LGHNA and CDR2 YNFKEQ come from the germline V gene. CDR3 size: 15 residues.

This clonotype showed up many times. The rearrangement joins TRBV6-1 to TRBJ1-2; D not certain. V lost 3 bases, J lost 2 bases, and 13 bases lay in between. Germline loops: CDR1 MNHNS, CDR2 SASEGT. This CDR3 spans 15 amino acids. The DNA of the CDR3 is TGTGCCAGCAGTGACCTCGTCCCGGGCAACTATGGCTACACCTTC. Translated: CASSDLVPGNYGYTF.

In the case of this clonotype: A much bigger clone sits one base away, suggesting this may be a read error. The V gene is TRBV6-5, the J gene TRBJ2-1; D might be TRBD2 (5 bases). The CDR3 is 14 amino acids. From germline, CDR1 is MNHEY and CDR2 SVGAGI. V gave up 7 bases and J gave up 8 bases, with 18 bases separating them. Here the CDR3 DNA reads TGTGCCAGCAATCGCCTAGTGGGAGAGGATGAGCAGTTCTTC. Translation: CASNRLVGEDEQFF.

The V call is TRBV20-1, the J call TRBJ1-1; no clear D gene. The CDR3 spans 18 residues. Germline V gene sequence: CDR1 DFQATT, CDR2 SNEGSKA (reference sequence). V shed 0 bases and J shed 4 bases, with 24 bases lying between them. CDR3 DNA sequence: TGCAGTGCTAGAGATCCACTGTACAATCGTCCCTCACTCACTGAAGCTTTCTTT. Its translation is CSARDPLYNRPSLTEAFF.